A selection of T cell receptor beta chains follows, all from one sample in a study of cytomegalovirus exposure and HLA in healthy donors. TCRdb keeps only in-frame clones here, not all; method: immunoSEQ multiplex PCR. The sample lists about 160,000 clones, around 80% occurring once. The sample consisted of PBMCs. Receptor source: a male donor in good health and CMV-seropositive. CDR3s include the opening cysteine and the closing phenylalanine or tryptophan. D genes are given only for firm matches. Clone size is given for some rows only: seen once, a few or many times, or a class if the clone is expanded.

>NA|TRBJ2-1|TRBV9|NA
CASSSFSLYNEQFF
TGTGCCAGCAGCTCCTTTAGCCTTTACAATGAGCAGTTCTTC
>NA|TRBJ1-2|TRBV6-5|NA
CASMRGYGYTF
TGTGCCAGCATGAGGGGGTATGGCTACACCTTC
>NA|TRBJ2-7|TRBV9|NA
CASSVGVSRGYEQYF
TGTGCCAGCAGCGTAGGGGTCTCACGGGGATACGAGCAGTACTTC
>TRBD1|TRBJ1-1|TRBV27|NA
CASSTGVGTEAFF
TGTGCCAGCAGTACAGGGGTGGGGACTGAAGCTTTCTTT
>NA|TRBJ1-1|TRBV5-8|NA
CASSPVPNTEAFF
TGTGCCAGCAGTCCCGTCCCCAACACTGAAGCTTTCTTT
>NA|TRBJ2-2|TRBV6-1|NA
CASRNRGGYTGELFF
TGTGCCAGCAGGAACAGGGGGGGATACACCGGGGAGCTGTTTTTT
>NA|TRBJ1-2|TRBV7-9|NA
CASSAQSGLYGYTF
TGTGCCAGCAGCGCCCAGTCAGGGTTGTATGGCTACACCTTC
>TRBD1|TRBJ1-2|TRBV7-9|NA
CASSLRQGGGYTF
TGTGCCAGCAGCTTACGGCAGGGGGGTGGCTACACCTTC
>TRBD2|TRBJ2-1|TRBV7-9|NA
CSSSPNPSGIHNEQFF
TGTTCCAGCAGCCCAAACCCTAGCGGGATCCACAATGAGCAGTTCTTC
>TRBD1|TRBJ1-2|TRBV2|NA
CASSPRQGRDGYTF
TGTGCCAGCAGTCCCCGACAGGGAAGGGATGGCTACACCTTC
>NA|TRBJ1-1|TRBV5-1|once
CASSWQGTEAFF
TGCGCCAGCAGCTGGCAGGGTACTGAAGCTTTCTTT
>NA|TRBJ2-7|TRBV10-3|NA
CAISEAGNEQYF
TGTGCCATCAGTGAGGCAGGGAACGAGCAGTACTTC
>TRBD2|TRBJ2-3|TRBV4-2|NA
CASSQGSGRNEGTDTQYF
TGTGCCAGCAGCCAAGGAAGCGGGAGGAATGAGGGCACAGATACGCAGTATTTT
>TRBD1|TRBJ1-2|TRBV30|NA
CAWSVRGTGNGYTF
TGTGCCTGGAGTGTACGAGGGACAGGGAACGGCTACACCTTC
>TRBD1|TRBJ1-4|TRBV5-1|NA
CASSLAETGDGKLFF
TGCGCCAGCAGCTTGGCCGAGACAGGGGATGGAAAACTGTTTTTT
>TRBD2|TRBJ2-3|TRBV27|NA
CASSVRGGTDTQYF
TGTGCCAGCAGCGTCCGGGGGGGCACAGATACGCAGTATTTT
>NA|TRBJ2-7|TRBV4-1|NA
CASSQEGGSRYEQYF
TGCGCCAGCAGCCAAGAAGGAGGGAGCAGGTACGAGCAGTACTTC
>TRBD1|TRBJ2-6|TRBV5-1|few
CASSPWTGGTGANVLTF
TGCGCCAGCAGCCCTTGGACAGGGGGAACTGGGGCCAACGTCCTGACTTTC
>NA|TRBJ1-1|TRBV19|few
CASNDRRINTEAFF
TGTGCCAGTAACGACAGGCGGATAAACACTGAAGCTTTCTTT
>NA|TRBJ2-1|TRBV11-3|many
CASSPRVNEQFF
TGTGCCAGCAGCCCTCGAGTCAATGAGCAGTTCTTC
>NA|TRBJ2-1|TRBV9|NA
CASNRASGPFGSYNEQFF
TGTGCCAGCAACAGGGCTAGCGGTCCCTTTGGCTCCTACAATGAGCAGTTCTTC
>NA|TRBJ2-7|TRBV4-2|NA
CASSPLCEQYF
TGTGCCAGCAGCCCCTTGTGCGAGCAGTACTTC
>TRBD1|TRBJ1-6|TRBV6-6|NA
CASSHRDSPRDSPLHF
TGTGCCAGCAGCCACCGGGACAGCCCCCGGGATTCACCCCTCCACTTT
>TRBD1|TRBJ1-3|TRBV19|few
CATRGFWSGNTIYF
TGTGCCACCAGGGGGTTTTGGTCTGGAAACACCATATATTTT
>NA|TRBJ2-5|TRBV7-3|NA
CASSPYDSPQETQYF
TGTGCCAGCAGCCCCTATGACAGTCCCCAAGAGACCCAGTACTTC
>TRBD2|TRBJ2-7|TRBV9|NA
CASSPLGGDPLEQYF
TGTGCCAGCAGCCCTCTGGGGGGGGACCCCCTCGAGCAGTACTTC
>NA|TRBJ2-7|TRBV4-2|NA
CASSHSGTDIGYYEQYF
TGTGCCAGCAGCCACTCCGGGACTGACATAGGCTACTACGAGCAGTACTTC
>NA|TRBJ2-2|TRBV29-1|few
CSVEGGTGELFF
TGCAGCGTTGAAGGCGGAACCGGGGAGCTGTTTTTT
>TRBD2|TRBJ2-2|TRBV11-3|few
CASSRSRGSGRRGTGELFF
TGTGCCAGCAGCCGATCTAGGGGTAGCGGGAGACGGGGCACCGGGGAGCTGTTTTTT
>TRBD2|TRBJ2-1|TRBV4-1|once
CASSLGLADYNEQFF
TGCGCCAGCAGCCTCGGACTAGCGGACTACAATGAGCAGTTCTTC
>NA|TRBJ1-1|TRBV19|NA
CASTGRLTLDTEAFF
TGTGCCAGTACCGGGAGGTTGACGTTGGACACTGAAGCTTTCTTT
>TRBD1|TRBJ2-4|TRBV2|NA
CASSQNDRGMDSVKNIQYF
TGTGCCAGCAGTCAGAATGACAGGGGAATGGATAGCGTCAAAAACATTCAGTACTTC
>NA|TRBJ1-5|TRBV10-3|few
CAISPGNQPQHF
TGTGCCATCAGTCCTGGCAATCAGCCCCAGCATTTT
>TRBD1|TRBJ2-2|TRBV15|once
CATSTDPLTGGRTGELFF
TGTGCCACCAGCACCGACCCACTAACAGGGGGCCGGACCGGGGAGCTGTTTTTT
>NA|TRBJ1-1|TRBV7-9|NA
CASSLEQLNTEAFF
TGTGCCAGCAGCTTAGAACAGCTGAACACTGAAGCTTTCTTT
>NA|TRBJ2-1|TRBV2|NA
CASTRDSRNEQFF
TGTGCCAGCACCCGGGACTCGAGGAATGAGCAGTTCTTC
>NA|TRBJ2-7|TRBV30|NA
CAITGTFNEQYF
TGTGCCATCACAGGGACCTTCAACGAGCAGTACTTC
>NA|TRBJ1-5|TRBV6-5|few
CASSYGLSQPQHF
TGTGCCAGCAGTTACGGACTCAGTCAGCCCCAGCATTTT
>TRBD2|TRBJ2-1|TRBV29-1|NA
CSVEGTSGRVQIDEQFF
TGCAGCGTTGAAGGGACTAGCGGGAGGGTGCAAATAGATGAGCAGTTCTTC
>NA|TRBJ2-7|TRBV7-9|NA
CSSSPQGTPYEQYF
TGTTCCAGCAGCCCTCAGGGCACCCCCTACGAGCAGTACTTC
>TRBD2|TRBJ2-1|TRBV7-2|NA
CASSFLPSGRYNEQFF
TGTGCCAGCAGCTTTTTGCCCAGCGGGAGATACAATGAGCAGTTCTTC
>NA|TRBJ1-2|TRBV2|NA
CASPLTLYGYTF
TGTGCCAGCCCCTTGACACTCTATGGCTACACCTTC
>TRBD1|TRBJ2-7|TRBV5-4|NA
CASSPQGETYEQYF
TGTGCCAGCAGTCCCCAGGGGGAGACCTACGAGCAGTACTTC
>NA|TRBJ1-2|TRBV7-8|NA
CASSPRGFTHPYGYTF
TGTGCCAGCAGCCCTAGGGGTTTTACGCATCCCTATGGCTACACCTTC
>TRBD1|TRBJ1-5|TRBV30|NA
CAWSVGQGNQPQHF
TGTGCCTGGAGTGTAGGACAGGGGAATCAGCCCCAGCATTTT